Below, one T cell receptor beta chain is given with its context. This receptor's antigen is unknown. No much larger clonotype is one base removed from it; base qualities were not supplied. From a lookup of the germline V gene (reference sequence), CDR1 and CDR2 are GTSNPN and SVGIG. Relative to germline, V is missing 1 base and J is missing 14 bases, with 11 bases of the junction outside any gene match. Including cysteine and phenylalanine, the CDR3 has 14 amino acids. The kept DNA is CDR3 alone, 42 bases in frame from the first base. The immunoSEQ Assay, a bias-controlled multiplex PCR, was used to amplify TCRbeta CDR3 regions from genomic DNA. On the study's bioinformatics: The number of nucleated cells in each sample was estimated by amplification of reference gene primers within the assay. Sequence reads were collapsed and filtered to measure the absolute abundance of every unique TCRbeta CDR3 rearrangement. For each sample, productive Simpson clonality was calculated by taking the square root of Simpson's diversity index across productive rearrangements. This immuneACCESS table, as held by TCRdb, lists in-frame sequences with V and J called but not all clones. Of the missing ones, under half trace to an unresolved V gene in checked studies; the others have no known cause. That table gives V, J and clone size, and the DNA gave D and trimming. A total of some 200,000 clones appear in this sample, roughly 77% of them only once. The top ten clonotypes cover 7.5% to 10% of the sample.

This sample is part of a study of blood T cell repertoires in COVID-19 (dated by TCRdb to between 2020 and 2021). For the wider study: The collaborator samples originated in the United States, Italy and Spain and spanned the acute and convalescent phases of COVID-19. The prospective study material was composed of cDNA or gDNA derived from T cells, B-cell-depleted T cells, or PBMCs. The dataset comprised deeply sampled blood TCRbeta repertoires from subjects exposed to, actively infected with, or recovered from COVID-19. The repertoires were released in a freely available public database intended as a resource for research on the immune response to SARS-CoV-2. Samples were obtained from the ongoing ImmuneRACE study (first 160 participants) and from roughly 1,300 subjects provided by 6 global collaborators. The sample metadata nearly always contained a de-identified subject ID, COVID-19 status, age in years and sex. Where HLA class I and class II types were available, the types were taken from metadata supplied by the sample provider, not from assay-based typing.

Broad study findings and their caveats: How much clinical and demographic metadata was included differed by source and by participant, and the metadata was provided uncurated.

In the prospective study, participants were about 18 to 89 years old, resided in approximately 25 geographic areas of the United States, and were enrolled through a virtual design. Cohort assignment in the prospective study relied on participant-reported clinical history from a screening survey and a study questionnaire. Recovered participants in ImmuneRACE Cohort 3 were defined as having two consecutive negative NP/OP PCR tests, clearance from a healthcare professional, or resolution of symptoms. Mobile phlebotomists in the prospective study collected whole blood, serum and a nasopharyngeal or oropharyngeal swab from every participant. Prospective study participants could optionally give additional blood draws and questionnaires over an approximately two-month period. Prospective study blood samples were shipped either frozen or at room temperature before DNA extraction.

The source is a man aged 35 to 55 who had recovered from COVID-19. Sequencing input: PBMCs or T cells enriched from blood (not recorded which). The chain couples TRBV30 to TRBJ1-6; 7 bases in the middle match TRBD1. The sequenced DNA: TGTGCCTGGAGTGCCTCCCCCGCAGGGACAGCCCTCCACTTT. Translation gives CAWSASPAGTALHF.